This TCR beta chain was identified in a study of response to subunit inactivated influenza vaccine. General observations from the study: New T cells are recruited in small numbers by each seasonal influenza vaccination, according to the authors' suggestion.

The CDR3 sequence is 16 residues long. V lost 6 bases, J lost 0 bases, and 14 bases lay in between. The germline V gene encodes CDR1 SNHLY and CDR2 FYNNEI. Each CDR3 protein is one row after TCRdb ran MiXCR on the RT-PCR reads. This sample has under 200,000 distinct CDR3 sequences, with 9.5% to 12% found just once. This clonotype was recorded at least ten times. What it binds is unknown. V gene TRBV2 combines with J gene TRBJ2-2, with D perhaps matching TRBD1 or TRBD2 (5 bases each). Sequences were derived from CD8+ T cells sorted from PBMCs, sampled approximately 25 months after vaccination. The sequence was collected from a man between 50 and 69 years old who received an inactivated influenza vaccine. The DNA for the CDR3 is TGTGCCAGCAGAATAGGACGGGGCTCGAACACCGGGGAGCTGTTTTTT. Translating it yields CASRIGRGSNTGELFF.